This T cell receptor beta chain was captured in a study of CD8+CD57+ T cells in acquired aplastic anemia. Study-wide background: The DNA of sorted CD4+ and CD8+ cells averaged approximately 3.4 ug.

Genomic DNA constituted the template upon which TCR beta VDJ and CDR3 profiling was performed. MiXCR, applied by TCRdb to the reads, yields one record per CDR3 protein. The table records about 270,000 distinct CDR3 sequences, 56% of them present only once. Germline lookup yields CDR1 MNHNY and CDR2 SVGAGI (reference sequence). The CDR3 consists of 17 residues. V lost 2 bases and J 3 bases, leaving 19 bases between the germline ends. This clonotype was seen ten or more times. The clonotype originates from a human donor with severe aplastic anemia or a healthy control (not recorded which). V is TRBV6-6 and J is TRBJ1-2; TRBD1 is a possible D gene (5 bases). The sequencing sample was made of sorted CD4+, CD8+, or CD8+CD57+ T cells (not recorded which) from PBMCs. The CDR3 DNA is TGTGCCAGCAGTTACAGGGCAGGAGGGGTGAGCGACTATGGCTACACCTTC. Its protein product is CASSYRAGGVSDYGYTF.